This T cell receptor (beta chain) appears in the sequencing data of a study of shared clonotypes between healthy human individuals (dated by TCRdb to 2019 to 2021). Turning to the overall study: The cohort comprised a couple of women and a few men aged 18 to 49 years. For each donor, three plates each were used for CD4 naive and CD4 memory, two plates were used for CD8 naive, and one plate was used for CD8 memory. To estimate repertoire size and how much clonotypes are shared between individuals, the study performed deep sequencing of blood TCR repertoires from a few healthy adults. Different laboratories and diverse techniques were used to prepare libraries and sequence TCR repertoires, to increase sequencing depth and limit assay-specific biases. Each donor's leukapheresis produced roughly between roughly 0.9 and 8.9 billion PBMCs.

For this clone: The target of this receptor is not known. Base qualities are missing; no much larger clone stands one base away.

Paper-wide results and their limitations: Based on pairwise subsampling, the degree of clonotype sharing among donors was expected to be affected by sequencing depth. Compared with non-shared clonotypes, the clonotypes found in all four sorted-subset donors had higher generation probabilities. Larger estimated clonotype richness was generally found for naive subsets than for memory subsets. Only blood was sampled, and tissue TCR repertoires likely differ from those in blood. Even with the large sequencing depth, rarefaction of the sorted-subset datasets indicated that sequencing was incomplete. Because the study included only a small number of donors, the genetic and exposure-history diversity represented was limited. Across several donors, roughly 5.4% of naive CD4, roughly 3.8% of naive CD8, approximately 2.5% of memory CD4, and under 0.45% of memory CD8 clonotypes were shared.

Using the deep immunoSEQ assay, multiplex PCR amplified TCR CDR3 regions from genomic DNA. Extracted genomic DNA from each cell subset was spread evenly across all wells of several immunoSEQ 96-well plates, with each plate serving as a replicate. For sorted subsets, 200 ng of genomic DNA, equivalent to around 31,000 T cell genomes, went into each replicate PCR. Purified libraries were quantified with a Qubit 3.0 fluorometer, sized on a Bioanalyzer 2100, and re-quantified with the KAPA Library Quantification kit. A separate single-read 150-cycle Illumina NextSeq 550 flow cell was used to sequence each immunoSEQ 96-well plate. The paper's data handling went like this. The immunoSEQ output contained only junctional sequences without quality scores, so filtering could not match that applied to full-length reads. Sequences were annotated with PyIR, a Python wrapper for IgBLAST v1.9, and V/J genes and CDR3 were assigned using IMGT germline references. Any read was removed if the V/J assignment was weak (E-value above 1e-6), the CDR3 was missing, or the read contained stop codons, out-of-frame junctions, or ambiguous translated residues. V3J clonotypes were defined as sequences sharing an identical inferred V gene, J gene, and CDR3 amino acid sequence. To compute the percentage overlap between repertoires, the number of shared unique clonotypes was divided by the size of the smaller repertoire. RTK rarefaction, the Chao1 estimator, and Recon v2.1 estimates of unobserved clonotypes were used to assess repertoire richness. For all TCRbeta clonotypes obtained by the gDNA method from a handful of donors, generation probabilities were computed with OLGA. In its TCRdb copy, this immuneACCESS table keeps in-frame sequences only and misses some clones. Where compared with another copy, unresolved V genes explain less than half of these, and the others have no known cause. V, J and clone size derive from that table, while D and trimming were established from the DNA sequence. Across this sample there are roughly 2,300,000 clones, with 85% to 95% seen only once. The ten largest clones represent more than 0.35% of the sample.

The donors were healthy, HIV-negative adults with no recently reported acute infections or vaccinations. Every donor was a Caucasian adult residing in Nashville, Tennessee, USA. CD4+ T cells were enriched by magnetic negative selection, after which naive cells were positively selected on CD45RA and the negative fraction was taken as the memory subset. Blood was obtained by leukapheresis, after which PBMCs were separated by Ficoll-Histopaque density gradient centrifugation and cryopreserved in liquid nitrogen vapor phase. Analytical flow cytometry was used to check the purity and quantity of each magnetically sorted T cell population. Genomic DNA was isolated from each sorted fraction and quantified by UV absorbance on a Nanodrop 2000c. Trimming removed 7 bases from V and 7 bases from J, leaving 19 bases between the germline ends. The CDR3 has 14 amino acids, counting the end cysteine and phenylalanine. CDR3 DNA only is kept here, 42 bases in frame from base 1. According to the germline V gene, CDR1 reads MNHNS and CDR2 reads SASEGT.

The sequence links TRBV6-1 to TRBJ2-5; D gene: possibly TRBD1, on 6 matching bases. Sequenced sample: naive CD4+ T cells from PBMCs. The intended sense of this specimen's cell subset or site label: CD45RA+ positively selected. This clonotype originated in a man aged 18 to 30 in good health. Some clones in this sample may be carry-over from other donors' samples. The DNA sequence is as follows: TGTGCCAGCACCCCTCGTGGGACATTCGGGACCCAGTACTTC. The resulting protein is CASTPRGTFGTQYF.